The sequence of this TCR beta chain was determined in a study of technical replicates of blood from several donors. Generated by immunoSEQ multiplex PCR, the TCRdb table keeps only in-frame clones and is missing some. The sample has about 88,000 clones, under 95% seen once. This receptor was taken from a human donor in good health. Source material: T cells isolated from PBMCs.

DNA of the CDR3: TGTGCCAGCAGTGCTTGGGAGGGCAATGAGCAGTTCTTC. Encoded protein: CASSAWEGNEQFF. The chain joins TRBV6-4 to TRBJ2-1; 7 nucleotides agree with TRBD2. Germline lookup yields CDR1 MRHNA and CDR2 SNTAGT. Losses at the gene ends were 4 bases for V and 6 bases for J; bases not matched to a gene: 3. This CDR3 has 13 amino acids.